One and the same sample provided the 27 T cell receptor beta chains below, sequenced in a study of T cells in Graves' hyperthyroidism and ophthalmopathy. Amplified TCR beta CDR3 regions came from RNA transcripts. With the HTBI primer set, the TCR CDR3 went through a first round of RT-PCR. TCRdb re-called the multiplex PCR reads with MiXCR, one entry per CDR3 protein. The table records 800,000 or so distinct CDR3 sequences, around 38% of them present only once. The sequenced sample was blood. All receptors derive from a man between 18 and 29 years old with Graves' hyperthyroidism.

This clonotype was counted at least ten times. The chain carries TRBV7-9 and TRBJ2-5, with unresolved D. Germline V lookup: CDR1 SEHNR, CDR2 FQNEAQ (reference sequence). Trimming took off 1 base at V and 0 bases at J, with 6 bases between the two ends. This CDR3 spans 14 amino acids. The CDR3 protein is CASSLEVDQETQYF. DNA for the CDR3: TGTGCCAGCAGCTTAGAGGTCGACCAAGAGACCCAGTACTTC.

The chain couples TRBV2 to TRBJ1-2, with 7 positions matching TRBD1. This CDR3 is built from 17 residues. The V gene's germline CDR1 is SNHLY and CDR2 FYNNEI. Losses at the gene ends were 2 bases for V and 7 bases for J; bases not matched to a gene: 16. The CDR3 here is CASSEYGQASWFPGYTF. CDR3 in DNA: TGTGCCAGCAGTGAATATGGACAGGCTTCCTGGTTTCCTGGCTACACCTTC.

Regarding this clonotype: An end of the junction does not agree with germline; a read error may underlie this. The rearrangement uses TRBV5-8 and TRBJ2-7; D unresolved. The CDR3 sequence is 12 residues long. Germline lookup yields CDR1 SGHTS and CDR2 YDEGEE. The CDR3 loop reads CAGSQRIYEQYF. The DNA for the CDR3 is TGTGCCGGCAGCCAACGGATCTACGAGCAGTACTTC.

V and J are TRBV9 and TRBJ2-7, with D possibly matching TRBD2 (6 bases). Trimming shortened V by 3 bases and J by 3 bases, and 16 bases separated the two germline ends. The CDR3 spans 15 residues. Germline CDR1 reads SGDLS; CDR2 reads YYNGEE. The CDR3 is CASSGGERGDYEQYF. The CDR3 coding sequence is TGTGCCAGCAGCGGGGGGGAAAGGGGTGACTACGAGCAGTACTTC.

The chain joins TRBV9 to TRBJ1-1; D is undetermined. CDR1 is SGDLS and CDR2 is YYNGEE in the germline V gene. V was trimmed by 0 bases and J by 5 bases, leaving 14 bases between them. This CDR3 has 15 amino acids. The CDR3 region is CASSVGPNLRTEAFF. The CDR3 coding sequence is TGTGCCAGCAGCGTAGGGCCCAACCTGAGGACTGAAGCTTTCTTT.

This chain links TRBV7-6 with TRBJ2-3; no clear D. Between the trimmed V and J ends, which lost 1 base and 4 bases, there was a span of 3 bases. CDR3 size: 12 residues. Per germline, CDR1 SGHVS and CDR2 FNYEAQ. CDR3 in DNA: TGTGCCAGCAGCTTAGTCGCAGATACGCAGTATTTT. It specifies CASSLVADTQYF.

This clonotype was recorded many times. The chain has TRBV5-1 and TRBJ2-7; 9 bases fit TRBD1. This CDR3 contains 14 residues. Trimming took 4 bases from V and 6 from J; bases not matched to a gene: 8. CDR1 and CDR2 (germline): SGHRS, YFSETQ. The CDR3 DNA follows: TGCGCCAGCAGCCCCGGGACAGGGATGGGCGAGCAGTACTTC. This codes for CASSPGTGMGEQYF. The full variable domain, its missing parts supplied by reference TRBV5-1 and TRBJ2-7, is KAGVTQTPRYLIKTRGQQVTLSCSPISGHRSVSWYQQTPGQGLQFLFEYFSETQRNKGNFPGRFSGRQFSNSRSEMNVSTLELGDSALYLCASSPGTGMGEQYFGPGTRLTVT.

The V and J genes are TRBV25-1 and TRBJ1-1, with 11 nucleotides matching TRBD1. In germline, CDR1 is MGHDK, CDR2 SYGVNS. The CDR3 runs to 17 residues. The trim removed 5 bases at V and 4 bases at J, leaving 12 bases unmatched. The CDR3 spells CASSFLRTGGRITEAFF. Written as DNA, the CDR3 is TGTGCCAGCAGTTTTCTCCGGACAGGGGGCAGGATCACTGAAGCTTTCTTT.

V is TRBV6-1 and J is TRBJ1-3; D unresolved. The CDR3 runs 14 residues. V lost 6 bases and J 1 base, leaving 10 bases between the germline ends. Per germline, CDR1 MNHNS and CDR2 SASEGT. The CDR3 nucleotides read TGTGCCAGCAGGGCAGGATTTTCTGGAAACACCATATATTTT. Its protein product is CASRAGFSGNTIYF.

The CDR3 coding sequence is TGCGCCAGCAGCCTCTCGGGACTAGCGGACAAAGAGACCCAGTACTTC. This sequence encodes CASSLSGLADKETQYF. The chain links TRBV4-1 to TRBJ2-5; 11 bases map to TRBD2. The ends lost 4 bases at V and 3 bases at J; junction bases unmatched: 7. The germline V gene encodes CDR1 MGHRA and CDR2 YSYEKL. This CDR3 has 16 amino acids.

At least ten counts were recorded for this clonotype. This sequence joins TRBV2 and TRBJ1-2; 8 bases agree with TRBD1. J was trimmed by 1 base and V by 5 bases; bases with no gene match: 3. This CDR3 has 14 amino acids. CDR1 SNHLY and CDR2 FYNNEI come from the germline V gene. This CDR3 is CASSSDRDNYGYTF. The CDR3 DNA reads TGTGCCAGCAGTTCGGACAGGGATAACTATGGCTACACCTTC.

This clonotype was observed many times. V usage is TRBV27 and J usage is TRBJ1-2; weak D call: TRBD1 (5 bases). The CDR3 spans 13 residues. CDR1 and CDR2 from the germline V gene are MNHEY and SMNVEV (reference sequence). V lost 6 bases and J lost 4, with 12 bases in between. The CDR3 protein is CASRSPGLYGYTF. CDR3 DNA: TGTGCCAGCAGAAGTCCGGGACTCTATGGCTACACCTTC.

Many counts were recorded for this clonotype. The chain links TRBV7-9 to TRBJ1-2; D not resolved. The CDR3 is made up of 12 amino acids. Germline V gene lookup returns CDR1 SEHNR and CDR2 FQNEAQ (reference sequence). Trimming shortened V by 3 bases and J by 8 bases, and 10 bases separated the two germline ends. The CDR3 nucleotides are TGTGCCAGCAGCTTCGGACGGCAAGGCTACACCTTC. It yields the protein CASSFGRQGYTF.

This clonotype was seen a few times. The chain employs TRBV19 and TRBJ1-1; D might be TRBD1 (6 bases). Germline CDR1 LNHDA, CDR2 SQIVND (reference sequence). This CDR3 spans 15 amino acids. V shed 3 bases and J shed 1 base, with 12 bases lying between them. CDR3 in DNA: TGTGCCAGTAGTATCGGGGGCATCCAGAACACTGAAGCTTTCTTT. This sequence encodes CASSIGGIQNTEAFF.

The table lists this clonotype with a few counts. This chain links TRBV4-2 with TRBJ1-6, with D perhaps TRBD1 (5 bases). CDR3 length equals 15 residues. Trimming pared 0 bases from V and 8 bases from J, leaving 11 bases between. Germline V gene sequence: CDR1 LGHNA, CDR2 YNFKEQ. The CDR3, as DNA: TGTGCCAGCAGCCAAGAATGGGGCTTCGATTCACCCCTCCACTTT. Translation gives CASSQEWGFDSPLHF.

This chain connects TRBV4-1 to TRBJ2-7; 9 nucleotides match TRBD1. V dropped 2 bases and J dropped 3; count of bases not matched to a gene: 5. This CDR3 is built from 15 residues. Germline V lookup: CDR1 MGHRA, CDR2 YSYEKL. CDR3 loop: CASSQLGQGFYEQYF. CDR3 nucleotides: TGCGCCAGCAGCCAACTGGGACAGGGATTCTACGAGCAGTACTTC.

The rearrangement joins TRBV4-1 to TRBJ1-5; D is perhaps TRBD1 (6 bases). The CDR3 is made up of 13 amino acids. CDR1 and CDR2 (germline): MGHRA, YSYEKL. Trimming stripped 3 bases from V and 9 bases from J, with 12 bases between. CDR3 nucleotides: TGCGCCAGCAGCCAGGGGGCGGGTTGGCCCCAGCATTTT. This sequence encodes CASSQGAGWPQHF.

V usage is TRBV4-1 and J usage is TRBJ1-1, with D maybe TRBD1 (5 bases). Deletions cut 3 bases from V and 0 bases from J, with 11 bases between. The CDR3 is made up of 15 amino acids. Per germline, CDR1 MGHRA and CDR2 YSYEKL. DNA of the CDR3: TGCGCCAGCAGCCAGTGGGGCCACATGAACACTGAAGCTTTCTTT. Amino acids: CASSQWGHMNTEAFF.

The chain links TRBV14 to TRBJ2-5, with 9 bases that match TRBD1. The CDR3 spans 15 residues. V lost 0 bases, J lost 5 bases, and 4 bases stayed unmatched. CDR1 and CDR2 from the germline V gene are SGHDN and FVKESK. Here the CDR3 reads CASSQDTGGRETQYF. The DNA for the CDR3 is TGTGCCAGCAGCCAAGATACAGGGGGCAGGGAGACCCAGTACTTC.

About this clonotype: One junction end disagrees with the germline gene, perhaps due to a read error. The rearrangement uses TRBV12-3 or TRBV12-4 and TRBJ1-5, with a possible D match to TRBD1 (5 bases). This CDR3 comprises 19 residues. CDR3 coding DNA: TGTACCAGCAGCGTAGCGGGACCCTCCCCTAGGGCCGACAATCAGCCCCAGCATTTT. Translation gives CTSSVAGPSPRADNQPQHF.

J is TRBJ1-1 and V is TRBV7-9, with D tentatively TRBD1 (5 bases). The CDR3 covers 13 residues. V shed 8 bases and J shed 10 bases, with 20 bases lying between them. Germline V gene lookup returns CDR1 SEHNR and CDR2 FQNEAQ (reference sequence). DNA of the CDR3: TGTGCCAGCGCTCAGGGTCAGGCGATTGGAGCTTTCTTT. It specifies CASAQGQAIGAFF.

Written as DNA, the CDR3 is TGTGCCAGCAGGGATTTAAACACGGGAAAGAACACCGGGGAGCTGTTTTTT. This translates into CASRDLNTGKNTGELFF. V gene TRBV2 combines with J gene TRBJ2-2; TRBD2 is a possible D gene (5 bases). CDR3 length equals 17 residues. CDR1 is SNHLY, CDR2 FYNNEI, per germline. V lost 6 bases and J 1 base, leaving 18 bases between the germline ends.

The chain joins TRBV7-8 to TRBJ2-5; D uncertain. Deletions cut 3 bases from V and 9 bases from J, with 14 bases between. The CDR3 is 13 amino acids. CDR1 SGHVS and CDR2 FQNEAQ come from the germline V gene. CDR3 sequence: CASSFTTDQPQYF. CDR3 DNA sequence: TGTGCCAGCAGCTTTACCACTGATCAGCCCCAGTACTTC.

This chain uses TRBV7-9 with TRBJ2-5, with 10 bases aligning to TRBD2. The germline gives CDR1 SEHNR, CDR2 FQNEAQ (reference sequence). This CDR3 is built from 14 residues. The ends lost 5 bases at V and 4 bases at J; junction bases unmatched: 4. CDR3 nucleotides: TGTGCCAGCAGCCACCTAGCGGGAGCAGAGACCCAGTACTTC. Protein product: CASSHLAGAETQYF.

The table lists this clonotype with a few counts. The CDR3 nucleotides read TGTGCCAGCAGCCTACTCCCGGGACAGGGGTATGGCTACACCTTC. Protein product: CASSLLPGQGYGYTF. This rearrangement joins TRBV12-3 or TRBV12-4 to TRBJ1-2; 10 bases line up with TRBD1. V dropped 6 bases and J dropped 5; count of bases not matched to a gene: 9. The CDR3 is made up of 15 amino acids.

In the case of this clonotype: A read error may account for a junction end that differs from germline. The chain combines TRBV20-1 with TRBJ2-7, with D perhaps matching TRBD2 (6 bases). The CDR3 consists of 13 residues. The V gene's germline CDR1 is DFQATT and CDR2 SNEGSKA (reference sequence). The CDR3 region has the DNA TGCAGTGCTTTACGCGGGGATCTCTACGGGCAGTACTTC. Its protein is CSALRGDLYGQYF.

The rearrangement joins TRBV2 to TRBJ2-7; TRBD2 might be the D (5 bases). This CDR3 is 16 amino acids long. Germline V gives CDR1 SNHLY, CDR2 FYNNEI. Trimming removed 5 bases from V and 4 bases from J, with 21 bases in between. As DNA, the CDR3 is TGTGCCAGCAGTCCCCTGGGGAGCGGCACATGGTACGAGCAGTACTTC. Translation gives CASSPLGSGTWYEQYF.